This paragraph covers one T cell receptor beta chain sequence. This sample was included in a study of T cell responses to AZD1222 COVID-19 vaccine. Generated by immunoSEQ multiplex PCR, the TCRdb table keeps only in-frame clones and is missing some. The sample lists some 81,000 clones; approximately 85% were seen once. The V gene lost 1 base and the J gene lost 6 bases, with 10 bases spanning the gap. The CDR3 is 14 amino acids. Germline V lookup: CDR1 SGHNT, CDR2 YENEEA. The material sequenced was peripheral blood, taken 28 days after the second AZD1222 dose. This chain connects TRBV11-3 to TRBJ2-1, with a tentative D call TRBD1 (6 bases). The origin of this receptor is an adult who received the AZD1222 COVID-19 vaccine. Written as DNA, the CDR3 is TGTGCCAGCAGCTTAGGATTCAGGGGCAATGAGCAGTTCTTC. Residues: CASSLGFRGNEQFF.